This is a list of T cell receptor beta chains from one sample in a study of blood T cells in healthy people across ages. TCRdb analysed the 5' RACE reads with MiXCR anew, one entry per CDR3 protein. This sample has around 1.1 million distinct CDR3 sequences, with roughly two fifths found just once. The sequenced sample consisted of blood. These receptors all stem from a man in his late teens or twenties in good health. Each CDR3 is given without its conserved first and last residue.

TRBV4-3	15	TRBJ1-4	ASSQEPEGTGNEKLF
TRBV29-1	14	TRBJ2-2	SVAPPGQGAVGELF
TRBV29-1	11	TRBJ2-7	SVLGGGSYEQY
TRBV28	12	TRBJ1-4	ASSFISTNEKLF
TRBV27	14	TRBJ1-3	ASSSDGISSGNTIY
TRBV20-1	12	TRBJ1-1	SVRHSSRNTEAF
TRBV25-1	12	TRBJ2-5	ASSALRAQETQY
TRBV11-2	11	TRBJ1-5	ASSPFGNQPQH
TRBV29-1	11	TRBJ2-7	STSGLDSYEQY
TRBV12-3/TRBV12-4	14	TRBJ1-4	ASSLRQGGGSEKLF
TRBV6-1	14	TRBJ1-5	ASSEARGSSNQPQH
TRBV9	13	TRBJ1-1	ASSPRGVSNTEAF